Below are 32 T cell receptor beta chains sequenced from a single sample in a study of OX40 agonist ivuxolimab in advanced cancers. The assay was immunoSEQ multiplex PCR, and TCRdb's table has in-frame clones only and misses some. The sample consists of about 62,000 clones, 65% to 90% of them appearing once. This sample comprised CD4+ or CD8+ T cells sorted from blood, obtained in a trial of the OX40 agonist ivuxolimab. These receptors were taken from an adult with an advanced solid tumor such as melanoma, head and neck, liver or kidney cancer.

The chain recombines TRBV7-3 with TRBJ2-3; D is possibly TRBD1 or TRBD2 (5 bases each). Germline assignment: CDR1 SGHTA and CDR2 FQGTGA. This CDR3 is built from 13 residues. V lost 8 bases to trimming and J lost 6 bases, with 15 bases between them. CDR3 amino acids: CASRDPQSDTQYF. CDR3 nucleotides: TGTGCCAGCCGGGACCCTCAATCGGATACGCAGTATTTT. Full variable domain (rest looked up from reference TRBV7-3 and TRBJ2-3): GAGVSQTPSNKVTEKGKYVELRCDPISGHTALYWYRQSLGQGPEFLIYFQGTGAADDSGLPNDRFFAVRPEGSVSTLKIQRTERGDSAVYLCASRDPQSDTQYFGPGTRLTVL.

The CDR3 coding sequence is TGTGCCAGCAGGGCAGGGGGTGAGCAGTTCTTC. Translated: CASRAGGEQFF. J is TRBJ2-1 and V is TRBV2; TRBD1 aligns across 7 bases. Germline CDR1 and CDR2: SNHLY and FYNNEI. The junction had 2 bases not matched to a gene; V was cut back by 6 bases and J by 9 bases. This CDR3 is 11 amino acids long. Supplemented by reference TRBV2 and TRBJ2-1, the full variable domain reads EPEVTQTPSHQVTQMGQEVILRCVPISNHLYFYWYRQILGQKVEFLVSFYNNEISEKSEIFDDQFSVERPDGSNFTLKIRSTKLEDSAMYFCASRAGGEQFFGPGTRLTVL.

This chain links TRBV5-1 with TRBJ2-3; 8 nucleotides align to TRBD1. V was pared by 4 bases and J by 4 bases, with 5 bases of the junction left unmatched. In germline, CDR1 is SGHRS, CDR2 YFSETQ. This CDR3 spans 14 amino acids. The CDR3 here is CASSIGQGPDTQYF. CDR3 coding DNA: TGCGCCAGCAGCATAGGACAGGGTCCAGATACGCAGTATTTT.

J is TRBJ2-3 and V is TRBV5-4; D may be TRBD1 or TRBD2 (7 bases each). Germline-derived CDR1 and CDR2 are SGHNT and YYREEE (reference sequence). This CDR3 contains 14 residues. V lost 7 bases, J lost 4 bases, and 16 bases lay in between. CDR3 coding DNA: TGTGCCAGCCGACAGGGAGGGAGGGCAGATACGCAGTATTTT. Amino acid sequence: CASRQGGRADTQYF.

This clone was seen once. V gene TRBV29-1 combines with J gene TRBJ2-7, with D possibly being TRBD1 (6 bases). In germline, CDR1 is SQVTM, CDR2 ANQGSEA. Trimming stripped 1 base from V and 6 bases from J, with 13 bases between. This CDR3 is built from 13 residues. The CDR3 region is CSVEGFTGTEQYF. The CDR3 DNA follows: TGCAGCGTTGAAGGCTTCACAGGGACCGAGCAGTACTTC.

The J gene is TRBJ1-5, the V gene TRBV7-2; weak D call: TRBD1 (5 bases). CDR3 length: 14 residues. Germline V CDR1 and CDR2: SGHTA, FQGNSA. The ends were cut back, 2 bases at V and 4 bases at J, with 9 bases in the middle. The CDR3 loop is CASSLQGGNQPQHF. CDR3 DNA: TGTGCCAGCAGCTTACAGGGAGGTAATCAGCCCCAGCATTTT.

The chain joins TRBV11-2 to TRBJ1-1; TRBD1 might be the D (6 bases). CDR3 length equals 15 residues. Germline loops: CDR1 SGHAT, CDR2 FQNNGV. V was cut by 5 bases and J by 1 base, with 14 bases left in between. The CDR3 DNA sequence: TGTGCCAGCAGCCTCCTTTGGGGACAGAACACTGAAGCTTTCTTT. Its protein product is CASSLLWGQNTEAFF. The variable domain in full, with the rest retrieved from reference TRBV11-2 and TRBJ1-1, is EAGVAQSPRYKIIEKRQSVAFWCNPISGHATLYWYQQILGQGPKLLIQFQNNGVVDDSQLPKDRFSAERLKGVDSTLKIQPAKLEDSAVYLCASSLLWGQNTEAFFGQGTRLTVV.

The chain uses TRBV9 and TRBJ2-5; D unclear. The CDR3 is 14 amino acids. The ends were cut back, 3 bases at V and 1 base at J, with 10 bases in the middle. The V gene's germline CDR1 is SGDLS and CDR2 YYNGEE. The CDR3 DNA follows: TGTGCCAGCAGCGGAGCACAGCTCCAAGAGACCCAGTACTTC. It yields the protein CASSGAQLQETQYF.

The chain combines TRBV7-2 with TRBJ1-1; D gene uncertain. The CDR3 totals 13 residues. With 4 bases removed from V and 1 base from J, the gap between germline ends came to 7 bases. Germline CDR1 and CDR2: SGHTA and FQGNSA. CDR3 protein: CASSYPSNTEAFF. The CDR3 bases are TGTGCCAGCAGCTACCCTTCGAACACTGAAGCTTTCTTT. The entire variable domain, with the rest obtained from reference TRBV7-2 and TRBJ1-1, is as follows: GAGVSQSPSNKVTEKGKDVELRCDPISGHTALYWYRQSLGQGLEFLIYFQGNSAPDKSGLPSDRFSAERTGGSVSTLTIQRTQQEDSAVYLCASSYPSNTEAFFGQGTRLTVV.

J is TRBJ1-4 and V is TRBV5-1; D remains ambiguous. Trimming removed 0 bases at V and 8 bases at J, with 14 bases between. CDR3 size: 15 residues. Germline V gene data show CDR1 as SGHRS and CDR2 as YFSETQ. The chain's CDR3 is CASSLAAAGLEKLFF. CDR3 bases: TGCGCCAGCAGCTTGGCGGCCGCAGGTCTGGAAAAACTGTTTTTT.

V usage is TRBV10-3 and J usage is TRBJ1-2; 12 bases line up with TRBD1. Germline V gene lookup returns CDR1 ENHRY and CDR2 SYGVKD. V dropped 3 bases and J dropped 8; count of bases not matched to a gene: 10. The CDR3 has 16 residues. Written as DNA, the CDR3 is TGTGCCATCAGTGAAATTGGGACAGGGGGCTTAGGAGGCTACACCTTC. Protein sequence: CAISEIGTGGLGGYTF.

The chain couples TRBV9 to TRBJ1-2; no clear D. Trimming removed 0 bases from V and 4 bases from J, with 10 bases in between. Germline loops: CDR1 SGDLS, CDR2 YYNGEE. The CDR3 loop spans 14 amino acids. Written as DNA, the CDR3 is TGTGCCAGCAGCGTAGGTGTTGAGAGCTATGGCTACACCTTC. Translation gives CASSVGVESYGYTF. Full variable domain (missing parts from reference TRBV9 and TRBJ1-2): DSGVTQTPKHLITATGQRVTLRCSPRSGDLSVYWYQQSLDQGLQFLIQYYNGEERAKGNILERFSAQQFPDLHSELNLSSLELGDSALYFCASSVGVESYGYTFGSGTRLTVV.

This clone is medium-sized. This chain connects TRBV28 to TRBJ1-6, with 9 nucleotides matching TRBD1. The germline V gene encodes CDR1 MDHEN and CDR2 SYDVKM. V shed 2 bases, J shed 7 bases, and the junction held 3 bases outside the gene matches. CDR3 length: 15 amino acids. The CDR3 here is CASSLRGQGNSPLHF. The DNA for the CDR3 is TGTGCCAGCAGTTTAAGGGGACAGGGAAATTCACCCCTCCACTTT.

V usage is TRBV2 and J usage is TRBJ2-2; D remains ambiguous. V gave up 11 bases and J gave up 5 bases, with 15 bases separating them. The V gene's germline CDR1 is SNHLY and CDR2 FYNNEI. This CDR3 is built from 13 residues. As DNA, the CDR3 is TGTGCCTCATCCAGGAGTCTTACCGGGGAGCTGTTTTTT. As protein: CASSRSLTGELFF.

Judged by abundance, this clone is medium-sized. The sample holds other DNA sequences that translate to the same CDR3. V gene TRBV5-1 combines with J gene TRBJ1-2; the D gene is possibly TRBD1 (5 bases). Looked up from germline, CDR1 is SGHRS and CDR2 is YFSETQ. The CDR3 sequence is 17 residues long. V was cut by 0 bases and J by 3 bases, with 18 bases left in between. CDR3 sequence reads: CASSLGDDSVRYYGYTF. The CDR3 DNA is TGCGCCAGCAGCTTGGGTGACGACAGCGTGAGGTACTATGGCTACACCTTC.

The CDR3: CASRSRDTYEQYF. In DNA form, the CDR3 reads TGTGCCAGCAGATCCCGGGACACCTACGAGCAGTACTTC. The gene calls are TRBV2 and TRBJ2-7; D is perhaps TRBD1 (6 bases). CDR3 length: 13 residues. Germline lookup yields CDR1 SNHLY and CDR2 FYNNEI. V lost 6 bases and J lost 2, with 11 bases in between.

V and J are TRBV6-1 and TRBJ1-4, with D unresolved. The CDR3 is 15 amino acids. V was shortened by 3 bases and J by 8 bases, with 16 bases between the two germline ends. Germline V gene lookup returns CDR1 MNHNS and CDR2 SASEGT. CDR3 nucleotides: TGTGCCAGCAGTGACAATGCCGGCCTCGGCGAAAAACTGTTTTTT. Amino acid sequence: CASSDNAGLGEKLFF.

The chain carries TRBV4-3 and TRBJ1-1; the D gene is possibly TRBD1 (5 bases). The CDR3 is made up of 13 amino acids. V lost 8 bases and J lost 1, with 11 bases in between. Per germline, CDR1 LGHNA and CDR2 YSLEER. The CDR3 DNA reads TGCGCCAGCGGTAATACAGGGAACACTGAAGCTTTCTTT. Translation gives CASGNTGNTEAFF.

This sequence joins TRBV7-6 and TRBJ1-3, with D maybe TRBD1 (6 bases). V was pared by 0 bases and J by 0 bases, with 9 bases between. This CDR3 has 16 residues. Per the germline V gene, CDR1 is SGHVS and CDR2 is FNYEAQ. In DNA, the CDR3 is TGTGCCAGCAGCTTAGCAGGGGGAGGCTCTGGAAACACCATATATTTT. Translating it yields CASSLAGGGSGNTIYF.

The chain combines TRBV6-5 with TRBJ1-1; possibly TRBD1 for D (6 bases). The germline V gene encodes CDR1 MNHEY and CDR2 SVGAGI. The CDR3 runs to 13 residues. Trimming removed 11 bases at V and 4 bases at J, with 17 bases between. The CDR3, as DNA: TGTGCCGGGTGGGGGCCGGGATCCACTGAAGCTTTCTTT. It yields the protein CAGWGPGSTEAFF.

The gene calls are TRBV6-1 and TRBJ2-2; possibly TRBD2 for D (6 bases). V was pared by 4 bases and J by 6 bases, with 9 bases between. The germline gives CDR1 MNHNS, CDR2 SASEGT. The CDR3 totals 13 residues. For the CDR3, the DNA is TGTGCCAGCAGTGCAACTAGCCCCGGGGAGCTGTTTTTT. This translates into CASSATSPGELFF.

Only one count was recorded for this clone. The V and J genes are TRBV5-8 and TRBJ2-6, with D possibly being TRBD1 (6 bases). CDR3 length: 18 residues. Germline CDR1 reads SGHTS; CDR2 reads YDEGEE. V shed 1 base and J shed 0 bases, with 14 bases lying between them. The CDR3 DNA sequence: TGTGCCAGCAGCTTGTCCCTGACAGGACTCTCTGGGGCCAACGTCCTGACTTTC. Encoded protein: CASSLSLTGLSGANVLTF.

The rearrangement links TRBV9 to TRBJ2-3; no clear D gene. Germline assignment: CDR1 SGDLS and CDR2 YYNGEE. V was trimmed by 3 bases and J by 0 bases, leaving 11 bases between them. CDR3 length equals 15 residues. This CDR3 is CASSGASTSTDTQYF. The CDR3 DNA follows: TGTGCCAGCAGCGGGGCCAGTACTAGCACAGATACGCAGTATTTT.

The chain joins TRBV6-5 to TRBJ2-5; D is unresolved. Judging by the DNA end, TRBJ2-7 fits better; the J call may be wrong. The CDR3 contains 13 residues. Germline loops: CDR1 MNHEY, CDR2 SVGAGI. The DNA of the CDR3 is TGTGCCAGCAGAACCCTCTGGGGATACGAGCAGTACTTC. It is translated as CASRTLWGYEQYF.

This clone appeared once. This chain uses TRBV2 with TRBJ2-1; the D is unclear. CDR3 length equals 11 residues. Trimming left V 0 bases short and J 10 bases short, with 4 bases between. Germline CDR1 SNHLY, CDR2 FYNNEI. The CDR3 nucleotides are TGTGCCAGCAGTGAAGCGTGGGAGCAGTTCTTC. As protein: CASSEAWEQFF.

The chain recombines TRBV7-9 with TRBJ2-7; 7 bases fit TRBD2. J was trimmed by 0 bases and V by 2 bases; bases with no gene match: 7. Per germline, CDR1 SEHNR and CDR2 FQNEAQ (reference sequence). The CDR3 has 16 residues. The CDR3 DNA follows: TGTGCCAGCAGCTTATGGGTAGCGGGTACCTCCTACGAGCAGTACTTC. As protein: CASSLWVAGTSYEQYF.

The chain recombines TRBV5-6 with TRBJ2-3, with TRBD1 identical over 8 bases. This CDR3 spans 16 amino acids. The germline gives CDR1 SGHDT, CDR2 YYEEEE. V gave up 3 bases and J gave up 0 bases; unmatched junction bases: 6. The CDR3 nucleotides are TGTGCCAGCAGCTATGGACAGGGCGGTAGCACAGATACGCAGTATTTT. This codes for CASSYGQGGSTDTQYF. Together with reference TRBV5-6 and TRBJ2-3, the CDR3 gives the full variable domain: DAGVTQSPTHLIKTRGQQVTLRCSPKSGHDTVSWYQQALGQGPQFIFQYYEEEERQRGNFPDRFSGHQFPNYSSELNVNALLLGDSALYLCASSYGQGGSTDTQYFGPGTRLTVL.

The chain is built from TRBV6-5 and TRBJ2-5; no clear D. The germline V gene has CDR1 MNHEY and CDR2 SVGAGI. The CDR3 spans 15 residues. Between the trimmed V and J ends, which lost 0 bases and 2 bases, there was a span of 10 bases. The CDR3 DNA reads as TGTGCCAGCAGTTACTCCTCGGGCAGACAAGAGACCCAGTACTTC. Residues: CASSYSSGRQETQYF.

CDR3 sequence: CASSPDGNQPQHF. The CDR3 coding sequence is TGCGCCAGCAGCCCGGACGGGAATCAGCCCCAGCATTTT. The chain employs TRBV5-1 and TRBJ1-5; no clear D gene. Trimming pared 4 bases from V and 4 bases from J, leaving 9 bases between. Germline values: CDR1 SGHRS, CDR2 YFSETQ. The CDR3 spans 13 residues.

This chain joins TRBV11-2 and TRBJ2-3; D assignment may be TRBD1 or TRBD2 (5 bases each). CDR1 and CDR2 (germline): SGHAT, FQNNGV. There are 16 residues in the CDR3. Trimming shortened V by 0 bases and J by 3 bases, and 13 bases separated the two germline ends. The CDR3 DNA is TGTGCCAGCAGCTTAGACACGGGACCCCAGACAGATACGCAGTATTTT. Protein product: CASSLDTGPQTDTQYF.

The chain has TRBV10-3 and TRBJ1-1, with a tentative D call TRBD1 (6 bases). Germline CDR1 and CDR2: ENHRY and SYGVKD. This CDR3 has 14 amino acids. V was cut by 3 bases and J by 5 bases, with 13 bases left in between. The CDR3 here is CAISDRGARTEAFF. CDR3 DNA: TGTGCCATCAGTGACCGGGGGGCGAGGACTGAAGCTTTCTTT.

This rearrangement joins TRBV7-2 to TRBJ2-7; 7 bases align to TRBD2. The CDR3 runs to 16 residues. The germline CDR1 and CDR2 sequences are SGHTA and FQGNSA. V was clipped by 1 base and J by 2 bases; unmatched bases: 8. CDR3 residues: CASSLGARGGPYEQYF. The CDR3 bases are TGTGCCAGCAGCTTAGGGGCCCGCGGGGGACCCTACGAGCAGTACTTC.